Each of the 9 T cell receptor beta chains below was sequenced from the same sample in a study of blood T cell repertoires in COVID-19. Some clones are missing from TCRdb's copy, which holds only in-frame ones; the method was immunoSEQ multiplex PCR. Seen here are 100,000 to 120,000 clones, about 88% observed once, and the top ten hold 3% to 3.5%. The sequenced sample consisted of peripheral blood. The receptors here all came from a man in his forties with acute or convalescent COVID-19.

The chain combines TRBV2 with TRBJ2-2; D is perhaps TRBD2 (6 bases). The CDR3 contains 14 residues. Germline V gene data show CDR1 as SNHLY and CDR2 as FYNNEI. V was clipped by 2 bases and J by 7 bases, with 11 bases between them. Written as DNA, the CDR3 is TGTGCCAGCAGTGAACTTATGGGGGGCGGGGAGCTGTTTTTT. Translated, it gives CASSELMGGGELFF.

This clone has only a few counts. This chain's CDR3 is CASRGTSGTTGELFF. The DNA of the CDR3 is TGTGCCAGTAGAGGGACTAGCGGAACCACCGGGGAGCTGTTTTTT. This chain connects TRBV19 to TRBJ2-2; 11 nucleotides match TRBD2. V trimming: 6 bases; J trimming: 4 bases; junction bases outside the gene matches: 4. The CDR3 spans 15 residues. CDR1 is LNHDA, CDR2 SQIVND, per germline (reference sequence).

The rearrangement uses TRBV24-1 and TRBJ2-3; D perhaps matches TRBD2 (5 bases). Trimming pared 1 base from V and 1 base from J, leaving 11 bases between. CDR3 length: 16 amino acids. The germline CDR1 and CDR2 sequences are KGHDR and SFDVKD. The CDR3 region has the DNA TGTGCCACCAGTGATTTCCGGAACGGGGGCACAGATACGCAGTATTTT. Its translation: CATSDFRNGGTDTQYF.

The chain has TRBV6-4 and TRBJ2-3; TRBD2 matches 7 bases. CDR1 is MRHNA, CDR2 SNTAGT, per germline. V lost 4 bases, J lost 4 bases, and 2 bases stayed unmatched. The CDR3 extends over 13 amino acids. CDR3 coding DNA: TGTGCCAGCAGTGGGGGGGGGTCAGATACGCAGTATTTT. Translated, it gives CASSGGGSDTQYF.

The rearrangement joins TRBV30 to TRBJ2-6, with 9 bases identical to TRBD1. The V gene's germline CDR1 is GTSNPN and CDR2 SVGIG (reference sequence). The trim removed 7 bases at V and 2 bases at J, leaving 9 bases unmatched. The CDR3 covers 16 residues. The CDR3 is CASPGQGKAGANVLTF. As DNA, the CDR3 is TGTGCCTCACCGGGACAGGGCAAGGCTGGGGCCAACGTCCTGACTTTC.

The chain links TRBV20-1 to TRBJ2-5, with unresolved D. CDR3 length: 15 amino acids. The V gene lost 3 bases and the J gene lost 0 bases, with 14 bases spanning the gap. Germline assignment: CDR1 DFQATT and CDR2 SNEGSKA (reference sequence). The CDR3 DNA follows: TGCAGTGCTAGTCACCAGGAATGGTACCAAGAGACCCAGTACTTC. This codes for CSASHQEWYQETQYF.

This sequence joins TRBV3-1 (or the pseudogene TRBV3-2) and TRBJ1-4; D is unresolved. Germline values: CDR1 LGHDT, CDR2 YNNKEL (reference sequence). The CDR3 is made up of 14 amino acids. V was shortened by 2 bases and J by 8 bases, with 12 bases between the two germline ends. In nucleotides, the CDR3 is TGTGCCAGCAGCCAACGGGGTATCGCGGAAAAACTGTTTTTT. This gives the protein CASSQRGIAEKLFF.

The chain employs TRBV3-1 (or the pseudogene TRBV3-2) and TRBJ2-7, with D uncertain. Germline CDR1 and CDR2: LGHDT and YNNKEL (reference sequence). CDR3 length: 14 amino acids. Trimming stripped 3 bases from V and 3 bases from J, with 12 bases between. The CDR3 protein is CASSQSSSNYEQYF. The CDR3 bases are TGTGCCAGCAGCCAGTCTTCCAGTAACTACGAGCAGTACTTC.

This clone turned up a few times. Here the CDR3 reads CAISEDTQGGNEQFF. The CDR3 region has the DNA TGTGCCATCAGTGAGGACACCCAGGGAGGCAATGAGCAGTTCTTC. The J gene is TRBJ2-1, the V gene TRBV10-3; D might be TRBD2 (6 bases). There are 15 residues in the CDR3. V lost 2 bases to trimming and J lost 6 bases, with 14 bases between them. Germline V gene sequence: CDR1 ENHRY, CDR2 SYGVKD.